The 5 T cell receptor beta chains below all came from one sample that was sequenced in a study of shared clonotypes between healthy human individuals. Using immunoSEQ multiplex PCR, the repertoire was profiled, and TCRdb retains in-frame clones only, with some absent. The sample yields hundreds of thousands of clones, 90% to 97% seen once. Sequenced sample: naive CD4+ T cells sorted from blood. As for subset: CD45RA+ positively selected. The receptors were gathered from a woman aged 25 to 45 in good health.

The chain employs TRBV5-1 and TRBJ2-6; D may match TRBD1 or TRBD2 (6 bases each). CDR3 length: 18 amino acids. The V end was cut by 0 bases, the J end by 0 bases, with 13 bases between. CDR1 is SGHRS, CDR2 YFSETQ, per germline. The CDR3, as DNA: TGCGCCAGCAGCTTGGAGGGGGGCACGAGCTCTGGGGCCAACGTCCTGACTTTC. Translated, it gives CASSLEGGTSSGANVLTF.

This clone was picked up a small number of times. The chain employs TRBV4-1 and TRBJ2-3, with D maybe TRBD1 (7 bases). The V end lost 7 bases, the J end lost 6 bases, and 14 bases lay between the germline ends. This CDR3 has 13 residues. Per germline, CDR1 MGHRA and CDR2 YSYEKL. The CDR3: CASTETGRDTQYF. As DNA, the CDR3 is TGCGCCAGCACCGAGACAGGGAGGGATACGCAGTATTTT.

The CDR3 sequence: CASSIFHNAAGGRNQPQHF. The DNA for the CDR3 is TGTGCCAGTAGTATTTTCCATAATGCTGCGGGGGGCAGAAATCAGCCCCAGCATTTT. The chain carries TRBV19 and TRBJ1-5, with D maybe TRBD1 (6 bases). The germline gives CDR1 LNHDA, CDR2 SQIVND (reference sequence). The V end lost 3 bases, the J end lost 4 bases, and 25 bases lay between the germline ends. The CDR3 spans 19 residues.

The gene calls are TRBV28 and TRBJ2-7, with 8 bases that match TRBD1. CDR1 MDHEN and CDR2 SYDVKM come from the germline V gene. The CDR3 runs 14 residues. Trimming took 7 bases from V and 3 from J; bases not matched to a gene: 8. CDR3 loop: CASTAGGQDYEQYF. CDR3 nucleotides: TGTGCCAGCACCGCCGGGGGACAGGACTACGAGCAGTACTTC.

This sequence joins TRBV21-1 and TRBJ1-1. TRBV21-1 is termed a pseudogene. The CDR3 loop spans 12 amino acids. CDR3 bases: TGTGCCAGCAAAGGAATCGGCACTGAAGCTTTCTTT. Its translation: CASKGIGTEAFF.